The 28 T cell receptor beta chains in this list originate from one sample, sequenced in a study of a mutant IDH1 vaccine in newly diagnosed glioma. Generated by immunoSEQ multiplex PCR, the TCRdb table keeps only in-frame clones and is missing some. The sample has 35,000 to 50,000 clones, 80% to 95% seen once. These receptors' antigens are unknown. Sample time point: week 35, safety follow-up. All doses held 300 ug of mutant IDH1 20-mer peptide, with topical imiquimod. The sample consisted of PBMCs, taken from a glioma patient whose treatment included an IDH1 peptide vaccine. These TCRs come from a man aged 45-65 years with glioma.

J is TRBJ1-1 and V is TRBV5-1; D might be TRBD1 (5 bases). This CDR3 is 13 amino acids long. Looked up from germline, CDR1 is SGHRS and CDR2 is YFSETQ. Between the trimmed V and J ends, which lost 3 bases and 2 bases, there was a span of 8 bases. CDR3 protein: CASSSDSNTEAFF. DNA for the CDR3: TGCGCCAGCAGCTCCGACAGTAACACTGAAGCTTTCTTT.

The chain has TRBV6-5 and TRBJ1-6; D might be TRBD1 (5 bases). Trimming cost V 10 bases and J 7 bases, with 14 bases left between them. CDR1 and CDR2 (germline): MNHEY, SVGAGI. CDR3 size: 13 residues. The CDR3 nucleotides read TGTGCCACTCAGGCAGGGTCAAATTCACCCCTCCACTTT. Amino acid sequence: CATQAGSNSPLHF.

The V and J genes are TRBV5-4 and TRBJ1-4; D gene unclear. The CDR3 consists of 12 residues. The germline gives CDR1 SGHNT, CDR2 YYREEE (reference sequence). Trimming pared 2 bases from V and 8 bases from J, leaving 7 bases between. The CDR3 protein is CASSFFGEKLFF. The CDR3 DNA follows: TGTGCCAGCAGCTTCTTCGGGGAAAAACTGTTTTTT.

CDR3 in amino acids: CASSSRGRNGRVYGYTF. CDR3 nucleotides: TGTGCCAGCAGCTCAAGGGGACGGAACGGGAGGGTCTATGGCTACACCTTC. The gene calls are TRBV9 and TRBJ1-2, with D maybe TRBD1 (5 bases). The germline gives CDR1 SGDLS, CDR2 YYNGEE. V lost 4 bases and J 4 bases, leaving 23 bases between the germline ends. The CDR3 has 17 amino acids.

The rearrangement links TRBV5-4 to TRBJ2-5; TRBD2 matches at 8 bases. The CDR3 is made up of 15 amino acids. Looked up from germline, CDR1 is SGHNT and CDR2 is YYREEE (reference sequence). The ends lost 0 bases at V and 1 base at J; junction bases unmatched: 2. The CDR3 DNA reads TGTGCCAGCAGCTTGGCAACTAGCGGCCAAGAGACCCAGTACTTC. Translation gives CASSLATSGQETQYF.

The chain has TRBV10-1 and TRBJ2-1; D possibly corresponds to TRBD2 (6 bases). V was shortened by 6 bases and J by 1 base, with 22 bases between the two germline ends. Germline loops: CDR1 WNHNN, CDR2 SYGVQD (reference sequence). This CDR3 has 18 residues. CDR3 in DNA: TGCGCCAGCAGAAAGATTACACTAGCACGATTTTCCTACAATGAGCAGTTCTTC. It translates to CASRKITLARFSYNEQFF.

The chain links TRBV11-2 to TRBJ2-7; maybe TRBD2 (5 bases). Trimming left V 3 bases short and J 3 bases short, with 18 bases between. The germline V gene encodes CDR1 SGHAT and CDR2 FQNNGV. This CDR3 contains 16 residues. The CDR3 DNA is TGTGCCAGCAGCTTCACGCCGACTAAAGGGAACTACGAGCAGTACTTC. Translation gives CASSFTPTKGNYEQYF.

CDR3 bases: TGTGCCAGCAGTTACTCGGTTGTGTCGACCACAGATACGCAGTATTTT. This translates into CASSYSVVSTTDTQYF. The chain carries TRBV6-5 and TRBJ2-3; D remains ambiguous. Germline loops: CDR1 MNHEY, CDR2 SVGAGI. This CDR3 contains 16 residues. Trimming stripped 0 bases from V and 2 bases from J, with 12 bases between.

The chain has TRBV28 and TRBJ2-3; D may be TRBD2 (6 bases). Germline CDR1 reads MDHEN; CDR2 reads SYDVKM. The length of the CDR3 is 14 residues. With 2 bases removed from V and 6 bases from J, the gap between germline ends came to 12 bases. CDR3 protein: CASSLGLEGDTQYF. CDR3 bases: TGTGCCAGCAGTTTAGGGCTGGAGGGGGATACGCAGTATTTT.

V usage is TRBV25-1 and J usage is TRBJ2-5, with D perhaps matching TRBD1 or TRBD2 (5 bases each). The J call is uncertain, as TRBJ2-7 better fits the DNA end. The CDR3 is 15 residues long. Germline loops: CDR1 MGHDK, CDR2 SYGVNS. The CDR3 sequence is CASSGPERGYYEQYF. The CDR3 coding sequence is TGTGCCAGCAGTGGACCCGAGAGGGGCTACTACGAGCAGTACTTC.

This chain links TRBV9 with TRBJ2-3; maybe TRBD2 (5 bases). CDR3 length: 18 amino acids. Germline-derived CDR1 and CDR2 are SGDLS and YYNGEE. V lost 2 bases and J 4 bases, leaving 23 bases between the germline ends. The CDR3 loop is CASSVAGAAAGGADTQYF. The CDR3, as DNA: TGTGCCAGCAGCGTTGCTGGAGCGGCGGCCGGCGGAGCAGATACGCAGTATTTT.

The rearrangement joins TRBV19 to TRBJ1-5, with 9 bases matching TRBD1. J was trimmed by 1 base and V by 7 bases; bases with no gene match: 8. The CDR3 loop spans 16 amino acids. Germline assignment: CDR1 LNHDA and CDR2 SQIVND (reference sequence). The CDR3 sequence is CASTGTGSSSNQPQHF. DNA for the CDR3: TGTGCCAGTACCGGGACAGGGAGCTCAAGCAATCAGCCCCAGCATTTT.

This CDR3 is CASSVQGEDTEAFF. The CDR3 DNA follows: TGTGCCAGCAGCGTACAGGGTGAGGACACTGAAGCTTTCTTT. The V gene is TRBV9, the J gene TRBJ1-1; a weak D match, TRBD1 (5 bases). V was clipped by 1 base and J by 3 bases, with 10 bases between them. This CDR3 contains 14 residues. The germline V gene encodes CDR1 SGDLS and CDR2 YYNGEE.

This chain links TRBV6-1 with TRBJ1-1; a possible D gene is TRBD1 (5 bases). The CDR3 covers 15 residues. The germline V gene has CDR1 MNHNS and CDR2 SASEGT. V lost 8 bases and J lost 4, with 20 bases in between. The DNA for the CDR3 is TGTGCCAGCGGTATAGGGGCGGACTGGGGCACTGAAGCTTTCTTT. It encodes CASGIGADWGTEAFF.

The chain is built from TRBV20-1 and TRBJ1-4; D is undetermined. V gave up 3 bases and J gave up 6 bases, with 5 bases separating them. This CDR3 contains 11 residues. In germline, CDR1 is DFQATT, CDR2 SNEGSKA (reference sequence). The CDR3 spells CSARDYEKLFF. The CDR3 coding sequence is TGCAGTGCTAGGGACTATGAAAAACTGTTTTTT.

The V call is TRBV27, the J call TRBJ2-7; 9 bases match TRBD2. The CDR3 extends over 17 amino acids. In germline, CDR1 is MNHEY, CDR2 SMNVEV (reference sequence). V dropped 0 bases and J dropped 1; count of bases not matched to a gene: 7. The CDR3 DNA reads TGTGCCAGCAGTTTATCGGGGATTAGCGGGAGTTCCTACGAGCAGTACTTC. Encoded protein: CASSLSGISGSSYEQYF.

The chain carries TRBV29-1 and TRBJ2-3; 7 bases fit TRBD2. The trim removed 3 bases at V and 6 bases at J, leaving 6 bases unmatched. From germline, CDR1 is SQVTM and CDR2 ANQGSEA. This CDR3 is built from 13 residues. CDR3 in DNA: TGCAGCGTTGAGGGAGGGGTGGGGGATACGCAGTATTTT. Translation gives CSVEGGVGDTQYF.

The chain employs TRBV7-8 and TRBJ1-5, with unresolved D. Trimming pared 3 bases from V and 1 base from J, leaving 10 bases between. This CDR3 is 15 amino acids long. From germline, CDR1 is SGHVS and CDR2 FQNEAQ. The CDR3 region has the DNA TGTGCCAGCAGCTTGGCCCCTTCCAGCAATCAGCCCCAGCATTTT. Encoded protein: CASSLAPSSNQPQHF.

This chain uses TRBV28 with TRBJ1-2, with 10 bases that match TRBD1. V lost 7 bases, J lost 7 bases, and 6 bases stayed unmatched. The CDR3 is 13 residues long. CDR1 is MDHEN and CDR2 is SYDVKM in the germline V gene. In DNA, the CDR3 is TGTGCCAGCACCGGGACAGGGGCAAGTGGCTACACCTTC. Protein: CASTGTGASGYTF.

The chain has TRBV18 and TRBJ1-1; D remains unclear. Germline V gene data show CDR1 as KGHSH and CDR2 as LQKENI. The V gene lost 3 bases and the J gene lost 0 bases, with 11 bases spanning the gap. The CDR3 is 15 amino acids. The CDR3 reads CASSPTTGMNTEAFF. DNA for the CDR3: TGTGCCAGCTCACCCACGACGGGGATGAACACTGAAGCTTTCTTT. The variable domain in full, completed from reference TRBV18 and TRBJ1-1, reads NAGVMQNPRHLVRRRGQEARLRCSPMKGHSHVYWYRQLPEEGLKFMVYLQKENIIDESGMPKERFSAEFPKEGPSILRIQQVVRGDSAAYFCASSPTTGMNTEAFFGQGTRLTVV.

V gene TRBV9 combines with J gene TRBJ1-1, with unresolved D. Per the germline V gene, CDR1 is SGDLS and CDR2 is YYNGEE. V lost 0 bases, J lost 0 bases, and 9 bases lay in between. This CDR3 region has 15 residues. The CDR3 coding sequence is TGTGCCAGCAGCGTAGTACCTGGGATGAACACTGAAGCTTTCTTT. Amino acid sequence: CASSVVPGMNTEAFF.

This chain joins TRBV6-5 and TRBJ2-7; D unresolved. The CDR3 is 15 amino acids. CDR1 and CDR2 from the germline V gene are MNHEY and SVGAGI. The V gene lost 2 bases and the J gene lost 4 bases, with 15 bases spanning the gap. The CDR3 region has the DNA TGTGCCAGCAGTTACGATGGGCGCGGAGCGTACGAGCAGTACTTC. It translates to CASSYDGRGAYEQYF.

This chain connects TRBV6-5 to TRBJ1-2; TRBD1 is a possible D gene (5 bases). Germline assignment: CDR1 MNHEY and CDR2 SVGAGI. Trimming cost V 11 bases and J 4 bases, with 17 bases left between them. The CDR3 covers 13 residues. CDR3 in amino acids: CASRQTGGYGYTF. As DNA, the CDR3 is TGTGCCTCCCGACAAACGGGGGGCTATGGCTACACCTTC.

V and J are TRBV29-1 and TRBJ2-4; TRBD1 might be the D (6 bases). The CDR3 length is 15 residues. V lost 3 bases and J 8 bases, leaving 20 bases between the germline ends. Germline V CDR1 and CDR2: SQVTM, ANQGSEA. The CDR3: CSVEGAGTGRDIQYF. The CDR3 bases are TGCAGCGTTGAGGGGGCAGGTACCGGAAGAGACATTCAGTACTTC.

The rearrangement links TRBV9 to TRBJ2-5; D gene ambiguous. The CDR3 has 11 residues. CDR1 and CDR2 (germline): SGDLS, YYNGEE. V was shortened by 3 bases and J by 3 bases, with 3 bases between the two germline ends. DNA for the CDR3: TGTGCCAGCAGCGCCGAAGAGACCCAGTACTTC. Translated: CASSAEETQYF.

V usage is TRBV5-1 and J usage is TRBJ2-5; the D gene is possibly TRBD2 (6 bases). V was cut by 4 bases and J by 5 bases, with 21 bases left in between. The CDR3 spans 16 residues. Germline lookup yields CDR1 SGHRS and CDR2 YFSETQ. CDR3 amino acids: CASSPGLAGSGETQYF. Here the CDR3 DNA reads TGCGCCAGCAGCCCGGGTTTGGCGGGGAGTGGGGAGACCCAGTACTTC.

The V gene is TRBV18, the J gene TRBJ2-3, with 9 bases lining up with TRBD2. The V segment lost 3 bases and the J segment 2 bases; nucleotides outside the gene matches: 9. CDR3 size: 17 residues. Germline V gene sequence: CDR1 KGHSH, CDR2 LQKENI. The CDR3 nucleotides are TGTGCCAGCTCACCCCTCCTAGCGGGGTCCTTCACAGATACGCAGTATTTT. This sequence encodes CASSPLLAGSFTDTQYF.

The V call is TRBV5-4, the J call TRBJ1-4; D unresolved. Germline CDR1 is SGHNT and CDR2 is YYREEE (reference sequence). The CDR3 has 14 residues. The ends were cut back, 0 bases at V and 6 bases at J, with 9 bases in the middle. The CDR3 sequence is CASSLEWADEKLFF. The CDR3 DNA follows: TGTGCCAGCAGCTTGGAGTGGGCGGATGAAAAACTGTTTTTT.